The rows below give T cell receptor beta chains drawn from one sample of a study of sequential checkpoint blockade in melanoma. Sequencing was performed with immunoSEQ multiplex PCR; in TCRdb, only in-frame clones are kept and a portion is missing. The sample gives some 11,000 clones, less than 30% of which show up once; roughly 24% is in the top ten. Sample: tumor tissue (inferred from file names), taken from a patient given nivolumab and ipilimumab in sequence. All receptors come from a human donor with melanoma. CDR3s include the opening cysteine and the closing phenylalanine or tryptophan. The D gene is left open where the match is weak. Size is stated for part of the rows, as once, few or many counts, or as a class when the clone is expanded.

TGTGCCAGCACCCTGGCCGGGAGCAATGAGCAGTTCTTC CASTLAGSNEQFF NA TRBV6-8 NA TRBJ2-1
TGTGCCAGTAGCTTAAGCGGGGGGGTAAATGAGCAGTTCTTC CASSLSGGVNEQFF TRBD2 TRBV19 NA TRBJ2-1
TGTGCCAGCAGTTACTCCGGGACAGGGGTCACAGATACGCAGTATTTT CASSYSGTGVTDTQYF TRBD1 TRBV6-8 NA TRBJ2-3
TGTGCCAGCTCACCTCCCGGGACAGCCCCCTACGAGCAGTACTTC CASSPPGTAPYEQYF TRBD1 TRBV18 NA TRBJ2-7
TGTGCCAGCAGCGTAGGGACCGGGAACACCGGGGAGCTGTTTTTT CASSVGTGNTGELFF NA TRBV9 few TRBJ2-2
TGCGCCAGCAGTGAACAGGGGGATGGGACCCAGTACTTC CASSEQGDGTQYF TRBD1 TRBV10-2 NA TRBJ2-5
TGCAGCGTGAGCTTGGCGAGGACTGAAGCTTTCTTT CSVSLARTEAFF NA TRBV29-1 few TRBJ1-1
TGTGCCAGCACACAGGGGGCTCAGAACTATGGCTACACCTTC CASTQGAQNYGYTF TRBD1 TRBV19 NA TRBJ1-2
TGCGCCAGCAGCCCGGGGACTAGCGGGGGGACGAGCACAGATACGCAGTATTTT CASSPGTSGGTSTDTQYF TRBD2 TRBV5-1 few TRBJ2-3
TGTGCCAGCTTGGGACAGCTTAATGAAAAACTGTTTTTT CASLGQLNEKLFF TRBD1 TRBV6-8 medium-sized TRBJ1-4
TGTGCCAGTAGTACCCCGGGGGGCCTACAAGAGACCCAGTACTTC CASSTPGGLQETQYF NA TRBV19 once TRBJ2-5
TGTGCCAGCAGCCAAGTCCTGAACGGACAGGGAGGTCCTGGAAACACCATATATTTT CASSQVLNGQGGPGNTIYF TRBD1 TRBV11-3 NA TRBJ1-3
TGTGCCAGCAGTGTCCGGACTGGTATTACTGAAGCTTTCTTT CASSVRTGITEAFF NA TRBV9 NA TRBJ1-1